The source of this T cell receptor beta chain is a study of breast tumors, draining lymph nodes, adjacent tissues. Study results and limitations: Tumor repertoires ranked between lymph nodes and nontumor tissue in diversity, with V and J gene preferences. Data only fit, rather than demonstrated, lymph node origin of most tumor T cells.

This clonotype has ten or more counts. The antigen is unknown. The lymph nodes were axillary draining lymph nodes from breast cancer patients. MiXCR, run by TCRdb on the multiplex PCR reads, gives a single entry per CDR3 protein. This table holds around 290,000 distinct CDR3 sequences, over 30% found once. This CDR3 region has 16 residues. Germline lookup yields CDR1 LNHDA and CDR2 SQIVND (reference sequence). J lost 1 base, V lost 5 bases, and 9 bases had no gene match. Sequenced: axillary lymph node tissue. This chain connects TRBV19 to TRBJ2-5; 8 positions agree with TRBD2. The clonotype comes from a female donor with breast cancer. Some clones in this sample may be carry-over from other donors' samples. The CDR3 here is CASSSLASGPQETQYF. Here the CDR3 DNA reads TGTGCCAGTAGTTCGTTGGCTAGCGGGCCCCAAGAGACCCAGTACTTC.